The 15 T cell receptor beta chains presented below share a single source sample, sequenced in a study of blood T cell repertoires in COVID-19. Profiling relied on immunoSEQ multiplex PCR, and the TCRdb table lists in-frame clones only, not all of them. The sample contains 85,000 to 100,000 clones, roughly 86% of which appear only once. Sequenced material: peripheral blood. Source of these receptors: a woman aged 55-69 years in a cohort sampled during active or convalescent COVID-19.

This chain connects TRBV10-3 to TRBJ2-5, with a possible D match to TRBD1 (5 bases). The CDR3 length is 14 residues. V was pared by 3 bases and J by 2 bases, with 10 bases between. Germline V gives CDR1 ENHRY, CDR2 SYGVKD. The chain's CDR3 is CAISDSQGQETQYF. For the CDR3, the DNA is TGTGCCATCAGTGATAGTCAGGGACAAGAGACCCAGTACTTC.

The rearrangement joins TRBV10-3 to TRBJ1-2; D possibly corresponds to TRBD1 (5 bases). V lost 3 bases to trimming and J lost 7 bases, with 18 bases between them. This CDR3 region has 15 residues. CDR1 and CDR2 (germline): ENHRY, SYGVKD. The CDR3 DNA is TGTGCCATCAGTGATAACCAGGGAGGTCCTTCTGGCTACACCTTC. This encodes CAISDNQGGPSGYTF.

This chain uses TRBV4-1 with TRBJ2-5, with 8 bases that match TRBD2. CDR3 length: 17 amino acids. Germline loops: CDR1 MGHRA, CDR2 YSYEKL. V trimming: 0 bases; J trimming: 8 bases; junction bases outside the gene matches: 14. The CDR3 loop reads CASSQDDTVAGRGTQYF. The CDR3, as DNA: TGCGCCAGCAGCCAAGACGACACCGTAGCGGGGAGGGGAACCCAGTACTTC.

The J gene is TRBJ2-7, the V gene TRBV5-3; no firm D call. TRBV5-3 has ORF status, its function being uncertain. This CDR3 region has 12 residues. Deletions cut 4 bases from V and 6 bases from J, with 11 bases between. As DNA, the CDR3 is TGTGCCAGAAGCCCCATTTGTTGCGAGCAGTACTTC. The encoded protein is CARSPICCEQYF.

This rearrangement joins TRBV4-1 to TRBJ1-3; the D is unclear. V dropped 1 base and J dropped 4 bases, with 8 bases sitting between them. Germline assignment: CDR1 MGHRA and CDR2 YSYEKL. The CDR3 runs 14 residues. CDR3 nucleotides: TGCGCCAGCAGCCAAGCCGGAGCCGGAAACACCATATATTTT. Its protein product is CASSQAGAGNTIYF.

The chain carries TRBV10-3 and TRBJ2-7, with a possible D match to TRBD2 (6 bases). Trimming shortened V by 4 bases and J by 6 bases, and 10 bases separated the two germline ends. Germline V gene sequence: CDR1 ENHRY, CDR2 SYGVKD. This CDR3 has 12 amino acids. Here the CDR3 reads CAISGGGSEQYF. The CDR3 DNA is TGTGCCATCAGTGGTGGGGGGTCCGAGCAGTACTTC.

CDR3 sequence reads: CASSLELGGRAADTQYF. CDR3 DNA sequence: TGCGCCAGCAGCTTGGAGCTCGGCGGGAGGGCCGCAGATACGCAGTATTTT. The chain joins TRBV5-1 to TRBJ2-3, with 9 bases identical to TRBD2. The germline CDR1 and CDR2 sequences are SGHRS and YFSETQ. The CDR3 sequence is 17 residues long. V trimming: 0 bases; J trimming: 4 bases; junction bases outside the gene matches: 9.

This chain links TRBV7-3 with TRBJ2-7; D might be TRBD2 (6 bases). There are 15 residues in the CDR3. Deletions cut 2 bases from V and 2 bases from J, with 13 bases between. CDR1 SGHTA and CDR2 FQGTGA come from the germline V gene. The DNA of the CDR3 is TGTGCCAGCAGCTTAGTTCCGGGGGACGCCTACGAGCAGTACTTC. Translating it yields CASSLVPGDAYEQYF.

This CDR3 is CASSGAHGGRVGYTF. As DNA, the CDR3 is TGTGCCAGCAGCGGAGCCCATGGGGGGAGGGTTGGCTACACCTTC. This chain joins TRBV9 and TRBJ1-2, with D possibly TRBD1 on 5 matching bases. CDR3 length: 15 amino acids. Trimming took off 3 bases at V and 7 bases at J, with 19 bases between the two ends. Per germline, CDR1 SGDLS and CDR2 YYNGEE.

This chain uses TRBV14 with TRBJ2-7, with no clear D. Trimming stripped 1 base from V and 4 bases from J, with 5 bases between. The CDR3 consists of 12 residues. The V gene's germline CDR1 is SGHDN and CDR2 FVKESK. This CDR3 reads CASSQGQYEQYF. The CDR3 region has the DNA TGTGCCAGCAGCCAAGGTCAGTACGAGCAGTACTTC.

The genes are TRBV19 and TRBJ2-2, with 11 bases fitting TRBD2. The trim removed 3 bases at V and 6 bases at J, leaving 6 bases unmatched. Germline V CDR1 and CDR2: LNHDA, SQIVND (reference sequence). The CDR3 is made up of 16 amino acids. The CDR3 region is CASSILTSGSPGELFF. CDR3 sequence (DNA): TGTGCCAGTAGTATTCTTACTAGCGGGAGCCCCGGGGAGCTGTTTTTT.

V gene TRBV5-1 combines with J gene TRBJ1-6; TRBD1 is a possible D gene (5 bases). V was shortened by 2 bases and J by 5 bases, with 14 bases between the two germline ends. CDR1 and CDR2 (germline): SGHRS, YFSETQ. The CDR3 consists of 16 residues. This chain's CDR3 is CASSFTGPSHNSPLHF. The CDR3 nucleotides are TGCGCCAGCAGCTTTACAGGTCCCTCTCATAATTCACCCCTCCACTTT.

The J gene is TRBJ2-1, the V gene TRBV5-1; 9 bases match TRBD1. V shed 3 bases and J 3 bases; nucleotides not matched to a gene: 1. In germline, CDR1 is SGHRS, CDR2 YFSETQ. The CDR3 covers 14 residues. CDR3 sequence: CASSWTGVYNEQFF. The CDR3, as DNA: TGCGCCAGCAGCTGGACAGGGGTCTACAATGAGCAGTTCTTC.

The chain is built from TRBV7-8 and TRBJ1-4; no firm D call. CDR3 size: 14 residues. Per germline, CDR1 SGHVS and CDR2 FQNEAQ. V lost 0 bases, J lost 8 bases, and 10 bases lay in between. CDR3 coding DNA: TGTGCCAGCAGCTTAGCGGCAGAAACAGAAAAACTGTTTTTT. Amino acid sequence: CASSLAAETEKLFF. Based on the CDR3 plus reference TRBV7-8 and TRBJ1-4, the full variable domain is GAGVSQSPRYKVAKRGQDVALRCDPISGHVSLFWYQQALGQGPEFLTYFQNEAQLDKSGLPSDRFFAERPEGSVSTLKIQRTQQEDSAVYLCASSLAAETEKLFFGSGTQLSVL.

This clone was seen more than once but under ten times. DNA for the CDR3: TGCGCCAGCAGCCTCGCGGACACCGGGGAGCTGTTTTTT. Translating it yields CASSLADTGELFF. The genes are TRBV5-1 and TRBJ2-2; D is ambiguous. V was shortened by 4 bases and J by 3 bases, with 7 bases between the two germline ends. The germline gives CDR1 SGHRS, CDR2 YFSETQ. The CDR3 consists of 13 residues.